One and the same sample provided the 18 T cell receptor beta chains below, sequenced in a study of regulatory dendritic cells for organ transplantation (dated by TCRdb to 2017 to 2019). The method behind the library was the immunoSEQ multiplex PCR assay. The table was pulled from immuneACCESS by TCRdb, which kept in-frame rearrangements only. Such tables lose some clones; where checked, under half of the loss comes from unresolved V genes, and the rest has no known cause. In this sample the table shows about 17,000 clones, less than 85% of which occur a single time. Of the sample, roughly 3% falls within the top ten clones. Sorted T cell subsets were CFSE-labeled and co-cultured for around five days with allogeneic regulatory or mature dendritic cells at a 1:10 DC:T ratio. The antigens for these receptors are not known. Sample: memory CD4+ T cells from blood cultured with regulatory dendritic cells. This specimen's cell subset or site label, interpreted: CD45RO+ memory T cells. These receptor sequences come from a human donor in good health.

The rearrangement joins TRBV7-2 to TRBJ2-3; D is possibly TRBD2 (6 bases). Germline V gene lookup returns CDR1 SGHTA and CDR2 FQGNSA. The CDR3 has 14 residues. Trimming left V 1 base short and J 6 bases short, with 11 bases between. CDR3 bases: TGTGCCAGCAGCTTAGGCGATGGGGGGGATACGCAGTATTTT. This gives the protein CASSLGDGGDTQYF.

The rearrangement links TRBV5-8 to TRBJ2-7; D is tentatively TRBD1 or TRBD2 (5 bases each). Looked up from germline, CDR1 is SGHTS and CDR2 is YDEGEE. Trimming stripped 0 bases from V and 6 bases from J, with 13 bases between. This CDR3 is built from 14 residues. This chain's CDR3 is CASSLAGTSGEQYF. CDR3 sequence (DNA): TGTGCCAGCAGCTTGGCCGGGACGTCGGGCGAGCAGTACTTC.

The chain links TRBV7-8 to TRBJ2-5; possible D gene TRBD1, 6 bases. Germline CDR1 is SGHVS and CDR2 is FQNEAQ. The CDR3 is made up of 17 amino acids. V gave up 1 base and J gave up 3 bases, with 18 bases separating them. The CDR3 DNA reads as TGTGCCAGCAGCTTAGGGATTTCGACAGGAAAGGAAGAGACCCAGTACTTC. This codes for CASSLGISTGKEETQYF.

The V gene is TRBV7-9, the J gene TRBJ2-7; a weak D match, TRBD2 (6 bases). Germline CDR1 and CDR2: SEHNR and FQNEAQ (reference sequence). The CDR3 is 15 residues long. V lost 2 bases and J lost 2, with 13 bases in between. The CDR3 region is CASSLLSSATYEQYF. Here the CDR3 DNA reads TGTGCCAGCAGCTTACTGTCTAGCGCGACCTACGAGCAGTACTTC. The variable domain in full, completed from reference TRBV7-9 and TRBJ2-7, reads DTGVSQNPRHKITKRGQNVTFRCDPISEHNRLYWYRQTLGQGPEFLTYFQNEAQLEKSRLLSDRFSAERPKGSFSTLEIQRTEQGDSAMYLCASSLLSSATYEQYFGPGTRLTVT.

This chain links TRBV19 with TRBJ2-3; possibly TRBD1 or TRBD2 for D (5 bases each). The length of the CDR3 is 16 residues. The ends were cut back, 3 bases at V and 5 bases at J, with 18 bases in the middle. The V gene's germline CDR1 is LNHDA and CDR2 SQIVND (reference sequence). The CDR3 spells CASSMWGTASGDTQYF. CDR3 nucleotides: TGTGCCAGTAGTATGTGGGGGACGGCCTCGGGAGATACGCAGTATTTT.

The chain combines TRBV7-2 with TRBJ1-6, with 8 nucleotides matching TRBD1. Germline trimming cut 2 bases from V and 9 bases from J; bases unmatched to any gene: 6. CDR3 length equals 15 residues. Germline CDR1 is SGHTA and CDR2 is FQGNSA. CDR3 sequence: CASSLIGTGGSPLHF. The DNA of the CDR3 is TGTGCCAGCAGCTTAATCGGGACAGGAGGTTCACCCCTCCACTTT.

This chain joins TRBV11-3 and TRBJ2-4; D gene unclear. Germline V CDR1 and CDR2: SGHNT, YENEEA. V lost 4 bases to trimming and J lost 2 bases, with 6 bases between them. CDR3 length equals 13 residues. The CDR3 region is CASSSGSKNIQYF. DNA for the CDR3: TGTGCCAGCAGCTCCGGTTCCAAAAACATTCAGTACTTC. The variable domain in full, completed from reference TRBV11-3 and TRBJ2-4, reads EAGVVQSPRYKIIEKKQPVAFWCNPISGHNTLYWYLQNLGQGPELLIRYENEEAVDDSQLPKDRFSAERLKGVDSTLKIQPAELGDSAVYLCASSSGSKNIQYFGAGTRLSVL.

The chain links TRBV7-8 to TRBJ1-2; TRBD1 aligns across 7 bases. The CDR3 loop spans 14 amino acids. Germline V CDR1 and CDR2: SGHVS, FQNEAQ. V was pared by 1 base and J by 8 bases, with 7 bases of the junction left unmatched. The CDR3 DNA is TGTGCCAGCAGCTTAGACCCCCAGGGGGGAGGCTACACCTTC. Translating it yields CASSLDPQGGGYTF.

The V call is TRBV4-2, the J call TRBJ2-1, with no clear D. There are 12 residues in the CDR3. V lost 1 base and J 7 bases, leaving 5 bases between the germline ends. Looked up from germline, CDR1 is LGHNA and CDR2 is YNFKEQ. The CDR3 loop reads CASSQGQNEQFF. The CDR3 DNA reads TGTGCCAGCAGCCAAGGTCAGAATGAGCAGTTCTTC.

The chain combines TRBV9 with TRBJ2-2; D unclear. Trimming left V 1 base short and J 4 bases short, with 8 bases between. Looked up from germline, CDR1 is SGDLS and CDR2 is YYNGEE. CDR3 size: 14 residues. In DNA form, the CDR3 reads TGTGCCAGCAGCGTAAACCACGTCACCGGGGAGCTGTTTTTT. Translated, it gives CASSVNHVTGELFF.

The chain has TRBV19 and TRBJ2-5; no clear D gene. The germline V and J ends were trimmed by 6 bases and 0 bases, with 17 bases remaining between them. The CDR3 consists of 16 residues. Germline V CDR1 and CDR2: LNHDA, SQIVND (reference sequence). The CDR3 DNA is TGTGCCAGTAGGGTCCGTGTGAATTCGTACCAAGAGACCCAGTACTTC. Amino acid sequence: CASRVRVNSYQETQYF.

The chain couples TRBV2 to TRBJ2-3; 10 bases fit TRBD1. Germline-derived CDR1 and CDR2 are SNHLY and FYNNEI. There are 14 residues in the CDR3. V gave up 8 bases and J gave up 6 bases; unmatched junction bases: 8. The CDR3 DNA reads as TGTGCCAGCGCGGAGACAGGGGGCAAGGATACGCAGTATTTT. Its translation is CASAETGGKDTQYF.

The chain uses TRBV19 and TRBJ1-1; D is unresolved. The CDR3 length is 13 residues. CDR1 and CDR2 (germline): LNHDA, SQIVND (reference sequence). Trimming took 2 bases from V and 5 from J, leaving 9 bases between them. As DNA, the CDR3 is TGTGCCAGTAGTATATCATCGGGGACTGAAGCTTTCTTT. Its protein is CASSISSGTEAFF.

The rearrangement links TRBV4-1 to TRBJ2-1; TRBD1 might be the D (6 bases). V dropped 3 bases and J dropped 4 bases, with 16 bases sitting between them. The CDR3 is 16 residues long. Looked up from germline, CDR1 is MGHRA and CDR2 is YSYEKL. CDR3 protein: CASSHTGQSRYNEQFF. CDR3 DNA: TGCGCCAGCAGCCATACCGGACAGTCGAGATACAATGAGCAGTTCTTC.

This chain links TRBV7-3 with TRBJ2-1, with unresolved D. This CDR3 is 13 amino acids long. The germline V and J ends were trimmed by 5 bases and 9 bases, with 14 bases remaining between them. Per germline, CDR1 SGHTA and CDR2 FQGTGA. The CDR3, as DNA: TGTGCCAGCAGCCCTAAGTTCATGGGTGAGCAGTTCTTC. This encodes CASSPKFMGEQFF.

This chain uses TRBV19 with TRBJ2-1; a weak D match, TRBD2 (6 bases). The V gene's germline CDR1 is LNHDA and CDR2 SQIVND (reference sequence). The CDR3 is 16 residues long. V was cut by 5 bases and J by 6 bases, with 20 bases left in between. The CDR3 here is CASSGSELAGSNEQFF. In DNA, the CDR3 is TGTGCCAGTAGTGGTTCTGAACTAGCCGGCAGCAATGAGCAGTTCTTC.

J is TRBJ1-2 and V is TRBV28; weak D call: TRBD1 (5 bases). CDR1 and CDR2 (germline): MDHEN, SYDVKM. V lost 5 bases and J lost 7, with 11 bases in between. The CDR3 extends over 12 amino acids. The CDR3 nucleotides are TGTGCCAGCAGTCGGGGACGATCTGGCTACACCTTC. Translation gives CASSRGRSGYTF.

The CDR3 coding sequence is TGTGCCAGCACTAAGACGGGGGGAGCCAAAAACATTCAGTACTTC. It codes for CASTKTGGAKNIQYF. The chain carries TRBV2 and TRBJ2-4; 7 nucleotides align to TRBD2. V trimming: 7 bases; J trimming: 0 bases; junction bases outside the gene matches: 6. The CDR3 covers 15 residues. CDR1 and CDR2 from the germline V gene are SNHLY and FYNNEI.